Listed below are T cell receptor beta chains from one sample, sequenced in a study of yellow fever vaccine responses in identical twins. Using its own MiXCR run on the RT-PCR reads, TCRdb lists one record per CDR3 protein. The sample contains about 3,000 distinct CDR3 sequences, approximately 91% of which appear only once. The sequencing here drew on T cells from blood (PBMCs), unsorted or a sorted subset (not recorded which), taken before or after yellow fever vaccination (not recorded which). The source is a woman aged 18 to 35 who received the yellow fever vaccine. CDR3s include the opening cysteine and the closing phenylalanine or tryptophan. The D gene is left open where the match is weak. The listing skips clone size in some rows; elsewhere it reads once, few, many or a size class.

.	.	TRBV27	TRBJ1-5	TGTGCCAGCAGTTTAGGGGGGACCAATCAGCCCCAGCATTTT	CASSLGGTNQPQHF
TRBD2	once	TRBV13	TRBJ2-7	TGTGCCAGCACCGAGGGACTAGCGGGATACGAGCAGTGCTTC	CASTEGLAGYEQCF
.	.	TRBV2	TRBJ1-4	TGTGCCAGCAGTGATGGGGGTGTGAATGAAAAACTGTTTTTT	CASSDGGVNEKLFF
TRBD2	.	TRBV7-3	TRBJ2-2	TGTGCCAGCAGCTCACTAGCGCCCGGGGAGCTGTTTTTT	CASSSLAPGELFF
.	.	TRBV6-1	TRBJ2-1	TGTGCCAGCAGTGCCCCGGCTGGCTCCTACAATGAGCAGTTCTTC	CASSAPAGSYNEQFF
TRBD1	.	TRBV29-1	TRBJ1-1	TGCAGCGTTGACTTCGGGACAGGGGGCATGAACACTGAAGCTTTCTTT	CSVDFGTGGMNTEAFF
.	.	TRBV5-4	TRBJ1-5	TGTGCCAGCAGCTTGGGGGGGCCTAATAGCAATCAGCCCCAGCATTTT	CASSLGGPNSNQPQHF
.	.	TRBV7-7	TRBJ2-1	TGTGCTAGCAGCTTAGGTTCCAACAATGAGCAGTTCTTC	CASSLGSNNEQFF
TRBD1	few	TRBV11-3	TRBJ2-3	TGTGCCAGCAGTCGACGGGACAGCCTATCCGATACGCAGTATTTT	CASSRRDSLSDTQYF
TRBD1	.	TRBV28	TRBJ1-6	TGTGCCAGCACCTGGGACAGGAGCTCCTATAATTCACCCCTCCACTTT	CASTWDRSSYNSPLHF
TRBD1	.	TRBV3-1	TRBJ1-5	TGTGCCAGCAGCACCCATTCGGGACAGGGTAATCAGCCCCAGCATTTT	CASSTHSGQGNQPQHF
TRBD1	.	TRBV9	TRBJ2-7	TGTGCCAGCAGCGTAGGGACAGGATTCTACGAGCAGTACTTC	CASSVGTGFYEQYF
.	.	TRBV18	TRBJ2-6	TGTGCCAGCTCACCGCCGGGGTCGGTTGGGGCCAACGTCCTGACTTTC	CASSPPGSVGANVLTF
.	.	TRBV3-1	TRBJ2-4	TGTGCCAGCAGCCACGGGACAACCGGGAGCATTCAGTACTTC	CASSHGTTGSIQYF
.	.	TRBV2	TRBJ2-1	TGTGCCAGCAGTGAAAACGGTTTTGGGGAGCAGTTCTTC	CASSENGFGEQFF
.	.	TRBV14	TRBJ2-5	TGTGCCAGCAGCCAGGGCTTTCCCCCAGAGACCCAGTACTTC	CASSQGFPPETQYF
.	.	TRBV5-5	TRBJ2-1	TGTGCCAGCAGCTTGGGTTCCAGCTCCTACAATGAGCAGTTCTTC	CASSLGSSSYNEQFF
TRBD1	.	TRBV2	TRBJ1-2	TGTGCCAGCAGTATTGGACAGGGATATGGCTACACCTTC	CASSIGQGYGYTF
.	once	TRBV4-2	TRBJ2-2	TGTGCCAGCAGCCAAGTAGCGAACACCGGGGAGCTGTTTTTT	CASSQVANTGELFF
TRBD2	.	TRBV20-1	TRBJ2-1	TGCAGTGCTAAACCTAGCGGGAGGAGGGATGAGCAGTTCTTC	CSAKPSGRRDEQFF
TRBD2	.	TRBV18	TRBJ2-7	TGTGCCAGCTCGTCCGCTGGCGGGAGTAACTACGAGCAGTACTTC	CASSSAGGSNYEQYF
TRBD2	.	TRBV4-1	TRBJ2-7	TGCGCCAGCAGCCCGGGACTAGCGGGGGGTTACGAGCAGTACTTC	CASSPGLAGGYEQYF
.	.	TRBV5-5	TRBJ2-1	TGTGCCAGCAGTTATACAGGGAGCTACAATGAGCAGTTCTTC	CASSYTGSYNEQFF
.	.	TRBV12-3/TRBV12-4	TRBJ1-5	TGTGCCAGCAGTTTTCGGACAACCAATCTGCAGCATTTT	CASSFRTTNLQHF
.	.	TRBV2	TRBJ2-7	TGTGCCAGCAGTGGGGTCATAACCTACGAGCAGTACTTC	CASSGVITYEQYF
TRBD2	.	TRBV12-3/TRBV12-4	TRBJ2-7	TGTGCCAGCACGAGAGCGGGGCTCTACGAGCAGTACTTC	CASTRAGLYEQYF
.	.	TRBV6-1	TRBJ2-7	TGTGCCAGCAGTGTTGAGCGGGTAGCCTACGAGCAGTACTTC	CASSVERVAYEQYF
.	.	TRBV19	TRBJ2-1	TGTGCCAGTAGTATTGGGGGGACCAATGAGCAGTTCTTC	CASSIGGTNEQFF
TRBD1	.	TRBV10-3	TRBJ2-1	TGTGCCATCAGTGAAGGACAGGGAAGGGATGAGCAGTTCTTC	CAISEGQGRDEQFF
.	few	TRBV2	TRBJ1-5	TGTGCCAGCAGTGAGCTTGGGAGGGGTCAGCCCCAGCATTTT	CASSELGRGQPQHF
TRBD2	.	TRBV11-1	TRBJ2-1	TGTGCCAGCAGCACGCGGGGGCTAGCGGGTGGTGAGCAGTTCTTC	CASSTRGLAGGEQFF
.	.	TRBV19	TRBJ2-1	TGTGCCTGGCGAGACAGGCTATACAATGAGCAGTTCTTC	CAWRDRLYNEQFF
TRBD1	.	TRBV10-3	TRBJ1-2	TGTGCCATCAGTGAGTCTGGGACAGGGAAATCATACTATGGCTACACCTTC	CAISESGTGKSYYGYTF
.	.	TRBV29-1	TRBJ2-5	TGCAGCGTCTCACAGGGCTCCGAGACCCAGTACTTC	CSVSQGSETQYF
.	.	TRBV4-3	TRBJ2-7	TGCGCCAGCAGCCTACACCGGGACGGGCCCTACGAGCAGTACTTC	CASSLHRDGPYEQYF
TRBD1	.	TRBV28	TRBJ2-7	TGTGCCAGCAGCCAACTGGGACAGGGGAGAGCCTACGAGCAGTACTTC	CASSQLGQGRAYEQYF
TRBD1	once	TRBV2	TRBJ2-1	TGTGCCAGCAGTGAAGTTCGCAGGGGGCTGAGGAATGAGCAGTTCTTC	CASSEVRRGLRNEQFF
.	.	TRBV29-1	TRBJ1-2	TGCAGCGTTTTACGGTACAGCGGCTACACCTTC	CSVLRYSGYTF
.	once	TRBV4-3	TRBJ2-2	TGCGCCAGCAGCCAGGCGACTGAGAACACCGGGGAGCTGTTTTTT	CASSQATENTGELFF